This TCR beta chain derives from a study of early T cells in non-severe SARS-CoV-2 infection. The study, taken as a whole, reports: VDJdb matching favored anti-spike CD8 responses, missing private and CD4 specificities.

Trimming cost V 4 bases and J 8 bases, with 15 bases left between them. Germline assignment: CDR1 LGHDT and CDR2 YNNKEL (reference sequence). The CDR3 consists of 14 residues. A note on this clonotype: Its antigen remains unknown.

MiXCR, applied by TCRdb to the 5' RACE reads, yields one record per CDR3 protein. The table has roughly 55,000 distinct CDR3 sequences, 15% seen once. Specimen: whole blood, collected at baseline. This clonotype originated in an adult who was a healthcare worker with PCR-confirmed SARS-CoV-2 infection or an uninfected control (not recorded which). The chain employs TRBV3-1 and TRBJ2-1, with D unresolved. The CDR3 sequence is CASSPRTKLYEQFF. As DNA, the CDR3 is TGTGCCAGCAGCCCGCGCACTAAATTGTATGAGCAGTTCTTC.